This record concerns one TCR beta chain sequence. Its antigen is unknown. Base qualities are not recorded, but no much larger clone differs from it by a single base. This specimen belongs to a study of T cell responses to AZD1222 COVID-19 vaccine (dated by TCRdb to about 2021). General notes on the study: TCR sequencing was performed for roughly 250 trial participants, of whom roughly 200 were given two doses of AZD1222 and some 25 were given two doses of MenACWY control vaccine. Enrollment into the trials was organized by age into subgroups of 18-55, 56-69 and 70-plus years, and those subgroups contained 148, 28 and 57 TCR-sequenced participants, respectively.

The CDR3 measures 15 amino acids from cysteine to phenylalanine. Just the 45-base CDR3 DNA is kept, in frame starting at base 1. Per the germline V gene, SGHDT is the CDR1 and YYEEEE is the CDR2. Trimmed from V: 3 bases; trimmed from J: 7 bases; junction bases lacking a gene match: 8. Reading the label with the study, this specimen's time point is: baseline before first vaccination. The sample's treatment or condition label, decoded: meningococcal conjugate vaccine given as trial control. Vaccinee samples came from UK trials COV001 and COV002, including a single-blind randomized controlled phase 2/3 trial of AZD1222 (ChAdOx1 nCoV-19) in healthy adults. For TCRbeta chain sequencing, PBMC samples were collected from trial participants at day 0 and at day 28 after the second dose. What the research found in general, with its limitations: Most participants were white British and females outnumbered males, and the authors suggested that clonal diversity may have been underestimated. Epitopes outside the regions mutated in the B.1.351 and B.1.1.7 variants were reportedly recognized by nearly half of the unique spike-specific TCRs. The 56-69-year group was small, and its depth increase did not reach significance, likely because of low power. Because no samples from the day 14 peak response were available, repertoires could be characterized only after the peak T cell response. Conclusions about previously exposed vaccinees are limited, since just five or six AZD1222 recipients were seropositive for SARS-CoV-2 at baseline. After two AZD1222 doses, spike-specific TCR breadth and depth were significantly higher than at day 0 and than in MenACWY recipients. CD4 TCRs associated with the vaccine covered the entire spike protein, and the dominant responses were in regions 160-218 and 743-854.

The CDR3 regions of human TCRbeta chains were analyzed by immunosequencing. On the authors' methods: Repertoire TCRs were matched against a reference library of SARS-CoV-2-specific TCRs generated with the MIRA antigen-specificity platform. Breadth was defined as the fraction of unique TCRs that were SARS-CoV-2-associated. Depth was defined as the fraction of total T cells that were SARS-CoV-2-associated. Each spike-specific TCR was assigned to its reactive spike region and to a CD4 or CD8 class using the MIRA data. Log10-transformed breadth and depth values were compared by one-way ANOVA with Sidak's multiple comparisons tests. The table was pulled from immuneACCESS by TCRdb, which kept in-frame rearrangements only. Such tables lose some clones; where checked, under half of the loss comes from unresolved V genes, and the rest has no known cause. V, J and clone size were drawn from that table, and D and trimming were deduced from the DNA. Across this sample there are around 99,000 clones, with 88% seen only once. The top ten hold 13% of the sample.

The receptor was derived from an adult in good health. Sequenced here: peripheral blood, sampled on day 0 of MenACWY control vaccination. The chain is assembled from TRBV5-6 and TRBJ2-7; TRBD1 matches 12 bases in the middle. The sequenced DNA is TGTGCCAGCAGCTGGAGTGGGACAGGGGGCGCTGAGCAGTACTTC. This is translated as CASSWSGTGGAEQYF.